One sample yielded the 18 T cell receptor beta chains listed below, sequenced in a study of PD-1 blockade in classical Hodgkin lymphoma. Every one of the patients relapsed after autologous stem cell transplantation (brentuximab vedotin exposure was variable). The repertoire was sequenced with immunoSEQ multiplex PCR; TCRdb's copy has only in-frame clones and lacks some. The sample shows about 97,000 clones, 80% to 85% of them seen only once. Sequences were derived from peripheral blood mononuclear cells (PBMCs), sampled at baseline. These receptors all stem from a human donor with classical Hodgkin lymphoma.

The rearrangement joins TRBV5-4 to TRBJ2-5; D is perhaps TRBD1 (5 bases). CDR1 is SGHNT and CDR2 is YYREEE in the germline V gene (reference sequence). The CDR3 sequence is 13 residues long. V was trimmed by 2 bases and J by 3 bases, leaving 8 bases between them. The CDR3 spells CASSFRAEETQYF. DNA of the CDR3: TGTGCCAGCAGCTTCAGGGCAGAAGAGACCCAGTACTTC.

The chain combines TRBV28 with TRBJ1-1, with D perhaps matching TRBD1 (5 bases). Germline values: CDR1 MDHEN, CDR2 SYDVKM. V lost 6 bases and J 0 bases, leaving 14 bases between the germline ends. The CDR3 has 15 residues. The CDR3 sequence: CASSRQGVMNTEAFF. CDR3 DNA: TGTGCCAGCAGCCGCCAGGGTGTCATGAACACTGAAGCTTTCTTT. The whole variable domain, filled in from reference TRBV28 and TRBJ1-1, reads DVKVTQSSRYLVKRTGEKVFLECVQDMDHENMFWYRQDPGLGLRLIYFSYDVKMKEKGDIPEGYSVSREKKERFSLILESASTNQTSMYLCASSRQGVMNTEAFFGQGTRLTVV.

The J gene is TRBJ2-3, the V gene TRBV14; the D call may be TRBD1 or TRBD2 (5 bases each). The CDR3 is 14 amino acids. V was trimmed by 3 bases and J by 5 bases, leaving 12 bases between them. Germline V CDR1 and CDR2: SGHDN, FVKESK. CDR3 DNA sequence: TGTGCCAGCAGCCACGGGACCTTCGGAGATACGCAGTATTTT. Encoded protein: CASSHGTFGDTQYF.

V and J are TRBV10-1 and TRBJ1-1, with D uncertain. The germline CDR1 and CDR2 sequences are WNHNN and SYGVQD (reference sequence). V lost 4 bases and J 0 bases, leaving 9 bases between the germline ends. The CDR3 spans 14 residues. CDR3 nucleotides: TGCGCCAGCAGTGTAGCGGCGGTGAACACTGAAGCTTTCTTT. It is translated as CASSVAAVNTEAFF.

The chain is built from TRBV11-2 and TRBJ2-7; 11 bases are shared with TRBD1. The length of the CDR3 is 16 residues. CDR1 is SGHAT, CDR2 FQNNGV, per germline. The trim removed 3 bases at V and 2 bases at J, leaving 6 bases unmatched. This chain's CDR3 is CASSFDRDRGAYEQYF. The CDR3 DNA reads as TGTGCCAGCAGCTTCGACCGGGACAGGGGGGCCTACGAGCAGTACTTC.

This clone was seen only a few times. The chain joins TRBV7-2 to TRBJ2-1; D gene ambiguous. Per germline, CDR1 SGHTA and CDR2 FQGNSA. The CDR3 runs to 13 residues. V was clipped by 3 bases and J by 8 bases, with 11 bases between them. CDR3 nucleotide sequence: TGTGCCAGCAGCTTGAGGATCCGCGATGAGCAGTTCTTC. Amino acid sequence: CASSLRIRDEQFF.

V and J are TRBV7-2 and TRBJ2-3; 8 bases fit TRBD1. With V trimmed by 3 bases and J by 11 bases, 10 bases remained unmatched. CDR3 length: 14 amino acids. The germline V gene has CDR1 SGHTA and CDR2 FQGNSA. In nucleotides, the CDR3 is TGTGCCAGCAGCTTGGTTTCCTACAGGGGGGAGCAGTATTTT. Its protein is CASSLVSYRGEQYF.

The rearrangement uses TRBV28 and TRBJ1-5; 7 nucleotides line up with TRBD1. This CDR3 has 14 amino acids. After removal of 10 bases from V and 4 bases from J, the junction contained 10 bases not matched to a gene. Germline assignment: CDR1 MDHEN and CDR2 SYDVKM. The CDR3 bases are TGTGCCACCCGGGACAGCAGTAATAATCAGCCCCAGCATTTT. Translating gives CATRDSSNNQPQHF.

V and J are TRBV19 and TRBJ1-2, with D perhaps TRBD1 (6 bases). V lost 7 bases and J 4 bases, leaving 19 bases between the germline ends. The CDR3 spans 15 residues. Looked up from germline, CDR1 is LNHDA and CDR2 is SQIVND (reference sequence). The DNA for the CDR3 is TGTGCCAGTACCCACCTTACAGGGATCAGCTATGGCTACACCTTC. Its protein is CASTHLTGISYGYTF.

V is TRBV4-3 and J is TRBJ1-2; a weak D match, TRBD1 (5 bases). Trimming took 1 base from V and 4 from J, leaving 13 bases between them. Per the germline V gene, CDR1 is LGHNA and CDR2 is YSLEER. CDR3 length: 15 residues. The CDR3 DNA follows: TGCGCCAGCAGCCAAGGGGACGGCTTTTCCTATGGCTACACCTTC. This encodes CASSQGDGFSYGYTF.

The chain links TRBV14 to TRBJ2-1; D perhaps matches TRBD2 (6 bases). CDR1 is SGHDN and CDR2 is FVKESK in the germline V gene. Trimming took off 2 bases at V and 10 bases at J, with 12 bases between the two ends. This CDR3 contains 13 residues. The CDR3 spells CASSQLERAEQFF. For the CDR3, the DNA is TGTGCCAGCAGCCAACTAGAGCGGGCAGAGCAGTTCTTC.

The chain carries TRBV30 and TRBJ2-7; 11 bases line up with TRBD1. CDR3 size: 14 residues. Germline-derived CDR1 and CDR2 are GTSNPN and SVGIG (reference sequence). V trimming: 6 bases; J trimming: 4 bases; junction bases outside the gene matches: 8. This CDR3 reads CACTPGTGGYEQYF. The DNA for the CDR3 is TGTGCCTGCACTCCCGGGACAGGGGGTTACGAGCAGTACTTC.

This chain links TRBV29-1 with TRBJ1-2, with D possibly being TRBD1 (5 bases). The CDR3 loop spans 13 amino acids. CDR1 is SQVTM and CDR2 is ANQGSEA in the germline V gene. V lost 3 bases, J lost 4 bases, and 12 bases lay in between. The CDR3 DNA sequence: TGCAGCGTTGATCCGGAGGGGCTCTATGGCTACACCTTC. It encodes CSVDPEGLYGYTF.

The genes are TRBV9 and TRBJ2-7; 7 positions match TRBD2. Germline loops: CDR1 SGDLS, CDR2 YYNGEE. This CDR3 contains 15 residues. V was clipped by 3 bases and J by 3 bases; unmatched bases: 9. The DNA for the CDR3 is TGTGCCAGCAGCGCTCGAGAGCGGGGCTACTACGAGCAGTACTTC. It encodes CASSARERGYYEQYF.

The rearrangement joins TRBV5-1 to TRBJ2-1; 12 positions agree with TRBD2. The CDR3 spans 17 residues. In germline, CDR1 is SGHRS, CDR2 YFSETQ. V gave up 5 bases and J gave up 7 bases; unmatched junction bases: 13. The CDR3 coding sequence is TGCGCCAGCAGGAGTACCGAAGGACTAGCGGGAACAAATGAGCAGTTCTTC. This encodes CASRSTEGLAGTNEQFF.

The chain uses TRBV28 and TRBJ2-1; TRBD2 agrees at 7 bases. V shed 5 bases and J 0 bases; nucleotides not matched to a gene: 1. Germline lookup yields CDR1 MDHEN and CDR2 SYDVKM. The CDR3 is 14 residues long. The CDR3 reads CASSGLGSYNEQFF. CDR3 DNA sequence: TGTGCCAGCAGTGGACTAGGCTCCTACAATGAGCAGTTCTTC.

This chain uses TRBV6-1 with TRBJ2-1, with 7 bases identical to TRBD2. Germline CDR1 MNHNS, CDR2 SASEGT. The CDR3 runs to 14 residues. V shed 0 bases and J 7 bases; nucleotides not matched to a gene: 3. CDR3 sequence reads: CASSEAGEGNEQFF. DNA of the CDR3: TGTGCCAGCAGTGAAGCAGGGGAGGGAAATGAGCAGTTCTTC.

In this sample, this clone turned up once. V gene TRBV2 combines with J gene TRBJ2-1; no clear D gene. V lost 7 bases and J lost 5, with 12 bases in between. This CDR3 contains 13 residues. Germline-derived CDR1 and CDR2 are SNHLY and FYNNEI. CDR3 amino acids: CASKVVHDNEQFF. CDR3 nucleotides: TGTGCCAGCAAGGTGGTGCATGACAATGAGCAGTTCTTC.